These 24 T cell receptor beta chains came from one sample sequenced in a study of blood T cell repertoires in COVID-19. Here immunoSEQ multiplex PCR was the method, and the copy in TCRdb shows in-frame clones only, minus some. The sample carries tens of thousands of clones, more than 75% recorded once. Sequencing was performed on peripheral blood. The receptors here all came from a man older than 75 with active or convalescent COVID-19.

The chain couples TRBV19 to TRBJ2-3, with a tentative D call TRBD1 (6 bases). Deletions cut 3 bases from V and 2 bases from J, with 9 bases between. The CDR3 loop spans 14 amino acids. Germline V lookup: CDR1 LNHDA, CDR2 SQIVND (reference sequence). The CDR3 here is CASSMGDITDTQYF. CDR3 coding DNA: TGTGCCAGTAGTATGGGGGACATCACAGATACGCAGTATTTT.

This chain connects TRBV7-8 to TRBJ1-4, with 7 bases aligning to TRBD1. CDR1 and CDR2 (germline): SGHVS, FQNEAQ. The J segment lost 4 bases and the V segment lost 5 bases, leaving 4 bases of the junction unmatched. The CDR3 spans 14 residues. CDR3 residues: CASSPRQGNEKLFF. In DNA, the CDR3 is TGTGCCAGCAGCCCCCGACAGGGTAATGAAAAACTGTTTTTT.

This chain uses TRBV7-6 with TRBJ2-5, with 7 bases lining up with TRBD1. The J segment lost 5 bases and the V segment lost 3 bases, leaving 9 bases of the junction unmatched. The CDR3 is 15 amino acids. Germline V gene data show CDR1 as SGHVS and CDR2 as FNYEAQ. CDR3 sequence reads: CASSFPTGSTETQYF. DNA for the CDR3: TGTGCCAGCAGCTTCCCGACAGGGTCCACGGAGACCCAGTACTTC.

The sample holds one count of this clone. The rearrangement joins TRBV10-2 to TRBJ2-3; tentative D call: TRBD2 (6 bases). The V gene lost 6 bases and the J gene lost 0 bases, with 13 bases spanning the gap. The CDR3 consists of 15 residues. Germline V gene data show CDR1 as WSHSY and CDR2 as SAAADI. CDR3 sequence (DNA): TGCGCCAGCAGGTGGTCGGGGACTAGCACAGATACGCAGTATTTT. The encoded protein is CASRWSGTSTDTQYF.

The chain employs TRBV18 and TRBJ2-1, with TRBD2 identical over 7 bases. The germline V gene encodes CDR1 KGHSH and CDR2 LQKENI. The CDR3 loop spans 13 amino acids. V lost 3 bases, J lost 9 bases, and 5 bases stayed unmatched. CDR3 in DNA: TGTGCCAGCTCACCGGGGACTACCGGTGAGCAGTTCTTC. It codes for CASSPGTTGEQFF. Full variable domain (missing parts from reference TRBV18 and TRBJ2-1): NAGVMQNPRHLVRRRGQEARLRCSPMKGHSHVYWYRQLPEEGLKFMVYLQKENIIDESGMPKERFSAEFPKEGPSILRIQQVVRGDSAAYFCASSPGTTGEQFFGPGTRLTVL.

The gene calls are TRBV3-1 (or the pseudogene TRBV3-2) and TRBJ2-5; 10 nucleotides line up with TRBD2. Germline V gene sequence: CDR1 LGHDT, CDR2 YNNKEL (reference sequence). The CDR3 runs 14 residues. The junction had 0 bases not matched to a gene; V was cut back by 1 base and J by 4 bases. CDR3 sequence reads: CASSQGLAGETQYF. In nucleotides, the CDR3 is TGTGCCAGCAGCCAAGGACTAGCGGGAGAGACCCAGTACTTC.

J is TRBJ1-1 and V is TRBV6-5; perhaps TRBD1 as D (5 bases). Trimming pared 5 bases from V and 2 bases from J, leaving 9 bases between. The germline V gene encodes CDR1 MNHEY and CDR2 SVGAGI. This CDR3 region has 13 residues. The CDR3 loop reads CASSTTGNTEAFF. In DNA form, the CDR3 reads TGTGCCAGCAGTACTACAGGTAACACTGAAGCTTTCTTT.

The rearrangement links TRBV7-2 to TRBJ2-6; tentative D call: TRBD1 (6 bases). CDR3 length: 15 residues. The V end was cut by 11 bases, the J end by 2 bases, with 16 bases between. Germline V CDR1 and CDR2: SGHTA, FQGNSA. CDR3 coding DNA: TGTGCCTCCAACAGGGTTCTCACTGGGGCCAACGTCCTGACTTTC. It is translated as CASNRVLTGANVLTF. The variable domain in full, with the rest retrieved from reference TRBV7-2 and TRBJ2-6, is GAGVSQSPSNKVTEKGKDVELRCDPISGHTALYWYRQSLGQGLEFLIYFQGNSAPDKSGLPSDRFSAERTGGSVSTLTIQRTQQEDSAVYLCASNRVLTGANVLTFGAGSRLTVL.

This sequence joins TRBV4-2 and TRBJ2-1, with D perhaps TRBD2 (7 bases). V lost 0 bases and J lost 6, with 15 bases in between. The CDR3 length is 16 residues. Germline values: CDR1 LGHNA, CDR2 YNFKEQ. CDR3 bases: TGTGCCAGCAGCCAAGATCGAGGGGGGGGGCCCAATGAGCAGTTCTTC. Encoded protein: CASSQDRGGGPNEQFF.

The CDR3 DNA sequence: TGTGCCAGCAGTTCACTCCGGGAGACCCAGTACTTC. Translation gives CASSSLRETQYF. The V call is TRBV12-3 or TRBV12-4, the J call TRBJ2-5, with no clear D. This CDR3 is 12 amino acids long. V lost 4 bases, J lost 5 bases, and 8 bases lay in between.

The rearrangement joins TRBV30 to TRBJ1-6; D not certain. This CDR3 is 16 amino acids long. V was pared by 3 bases and J by 0 bases, with 12 bases between. Germline V gives CDR1 GTSNPN, CDR2 SVGIG (reference sequence). The CDR3 here is CAWSPGISSYNSPLHF. In DNA, the CDR3 is TGTGCCTGGAGCCCAGGCATAAGCTCCTATAATTCACCCCTCCACTTT.

This sequence joins TRBV19 and TRBJ2-5; perhaps TRBD2 as D (5 bases). Per germline, CDR1 LNHDA and CDR2 SQIVND (reference sequence). The V and J ends lost 7 bases and 5 bases respectively, with 20 bases between them. The CDR3 totals 15 residues. DNA of the CDR3: TGTGCCAGTACCCCCAAGCGGTCGAACGTGGAGACCCAGTACTTC. It encodes CASTPKRSNVETQYF.

This chain links TRBV5-1 with TRBJ1-3; 8 bases fit TRBD1. Germline CDR1 SGHRS, CDR2 YFSETQ. This CDR3 is 14 amino acids long. V gave up 4 bases and J gave up 4 bases; unmatched junction bases: 4. The DNA of the CDR3 is TGCGCCAGCAGCGGCAGGGGGCAGGGAAACACCATATATTTT. It yields the protein CASSGRGQGNTIYF.

The chain uses TRBV12-3 or TRBV12-4 and TRBJ2-2; D remains unclear. Between the trimmed V and J ends, which lost 6 bases and 6 bases, there was a span of 8 bases. The CDR3 totals 12 residues. The CDR3 protein is CASSFIAGELFF. The DNA for the CDR3 is TGTGCCAGCAGCTTTATTGCCGGGGAGCTGTTTTTT.

This clone has a handful of counts. The V call is TRBV28, the J call TRBJ1-2; 7 bases line up with TRBD1. The CDR3 extends over 13 amino acids. V lost 4 bases, J lost 3 bases, and 2 bases stayed unmatched. Per germline, CDR1 MDHEN and CDR2 SYDVKM. CDR3 region: CASSWGTDYGYTF. For the CDR3, the DNA is TGTGCCAGCAGTTGGGGGACAGACTATGGCTACACCTTC.

The chain joins TRBV20-1 to TRBJ1-2, with unresolved D. The germline gives CDR1 DFQATT, CDR2 SNEGSKA (reference sequence). Deletions cut 5 bases from V and 1 base from J, with 5 bases between. The CDR3 sequence is 11 residues long. In DNA, the CDR3 is TGCAGTGCTGAGGGTAACTATGGCTACACCTTC. It is translated as CSAEGNYGYTF.

The V and J genes are TRBV7-3 and TRBJ1-4, with TRBD1 matching over 9 bases. Trimming cost V 5 bases and J 3 bases; bases outside gene matches: 4. The CDR3 runs to 15 residues. In germline, CDR1 is SGHTA, CDR2 FQGTGA. CDR3 sequence (DNA): TGTGCCAGCAGCAAGACAGGGGGACCTAATGAAAAACTGTTTTTT. Translated: CASSKTGGPNEKLFF. Based on the CDR3 plus reference TRBV7-3 and TRBJ1-4, the full variable domain is GAGVSQTPSNKVTEKGKYVELRCDPISGHTALYWYRQSLGQGPEFLIYFQGTGAADDSGLPNDRFFAVRPEGSVSTLKIQRTERGDSAVYLCASSKTGGPNEKLFFGSGTQLSVL.

This clone was detected only a few times. This chain uses TRBV7-9 with TRBJ2-5; 9 positions agree with TRBD1. Trimming took 5 bases from V and 5 from J; bases not matched to a gene: 12. Germline CDR1 SEHNR, CDR2 FQNEAQ (reference sequence). The CDR3 has 16 residues. CDR3 DNA: TGTGCCAGCAGCCCAGGGCGGGACAGGGCTTTGGAGACCCAGTACTTC. Its protein product is CASSPGRDRALETQYF.

CDR3 sequence (DNA): TGTGCCAGCAGCTTAGGGACACCAGAAAAACTGTTTTTT. This translates into CASSLGTPEKLFF. J is TRBJ1-4 and V is TRBV7-9, with a weak D call TRBD1 (5 bases). Germline lookup yields CDR1 SEHNR and CDR2 FQNEAQ (reference sequence). The CDR3 consists of 13 residues. V gave up 1 base and J gave up 8 bases, with 8 bases separating them.

CDR3 bases: TGTGCCAGCAGCTCTGACAGGTATCAGCCCCAGCATTTT. Protein sequence: CASSSDRYQPQHF. J is TRBJ1-5 and V is TRBV11-2; D may be TRBD1 (6 bases). The V and J ends lost 4 bases and 5 bases respectively, with 9 bases between them. Germline V gene lookup returns CDR1 SGHAT and CDR2 FQNNGV. The CDR3 has 13 residues.

The rearrangement uses TRBV7-6 and TRBJ1-6; no firm D call. Germline V CDR1 and CDR2: SGHVS, FNYEAQ. The CDR3 loop spans 15 amino acids. The germline V and J ends were trimmed by 6 bases and 7 bases, with 16 bases remaining between them. CDR3: CASSSNPRRNSPLHF. For the CDR3, the DNA is TGTGCCAGCAGTTCGAATCCCCGCAGGAATTCACCCCTCCACTTT.

The rearrangement joins TRBV2 to TRBJ1-5, with 7 nucleotides matching TRBD1. The CDR3 spans 14 residues. CDR1 is SNHLY, CDR2 FYNNEI, per germline. V lost 6 bases to trimming and J lost 9 bases; unmatched junction nucleotides: 11. The CDR3: CASRGGGPQGPQHF. CDR3 coding DNA: TGTGCCAGCAGAGGGGGCGGACCCCAAGGGCCCCAGCATTTT.

V gene TRBV5-1 combines with J gene TRBJ2-3, with D possibly TRBD2 on 5 matching bases. Germline V gene data show CDR1 as SGHRS and CDR2 as YFSETQ. This CDR3 has 12 residues. V gave up 4 bases and J gave up 8 bases, with 11 bases separating them. CDR3 residues: CASSESEGTQYF. CDR3 nucleotide sequence: TGCGCCAGCAGCGAGAGCGAGGGTACGCAGTATTTT.

This rearrangement joins TRBV9 to TRBJ1-1, with D uncertain. Germline V CDR1 and CDR2: SGDLS, YYNGEE. V gave up 4 bases and J gave up 1 base, with 8 bases separating them. This CDR3 has 13 amino acids. The CDR3: CASSPEGNTEAFF. CDR3 nucleotides: TGTGCCAGCAGCCCTGAGGGGAACACTGAAGCTTTCTTT.